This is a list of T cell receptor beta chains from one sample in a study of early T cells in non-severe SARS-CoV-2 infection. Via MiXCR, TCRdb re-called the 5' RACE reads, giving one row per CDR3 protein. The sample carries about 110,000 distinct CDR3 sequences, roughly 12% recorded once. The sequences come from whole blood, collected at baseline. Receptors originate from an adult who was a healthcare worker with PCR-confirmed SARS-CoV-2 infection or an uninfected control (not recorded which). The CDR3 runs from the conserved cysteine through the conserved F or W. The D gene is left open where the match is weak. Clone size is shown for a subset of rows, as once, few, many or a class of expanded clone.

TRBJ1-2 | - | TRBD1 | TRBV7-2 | CASSLQTGRGDYGYTF | TGTGCCAGCAGCTTACAGACAGGGCGGGGAGACTATGGCTACACCTTC
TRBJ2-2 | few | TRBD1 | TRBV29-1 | CSVRGYLNTGELFF | TGCAGCGTCAGGGGGTATCTGAACACCGGGGAGCTGTTTTTT
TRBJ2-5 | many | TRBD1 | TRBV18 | CASSAGTDKETQYF | TGTGCCAGCTCAGCCGGGACAGACAAGGAGACCCAGTACTTC
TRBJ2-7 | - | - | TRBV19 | CASSIDIIGGRSYEQYF | TGTGCCAGTAGTATAGATATAATCGGGGGGCGATCCTACGAGCAGTACTTC
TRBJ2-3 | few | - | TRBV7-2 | CASSLGIGSGTDTQYF | TGTGCCAGCAGCTTAGGTATAGGGTCGGGGACAGATACGCAGTATTTT
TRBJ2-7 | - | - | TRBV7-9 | CASSLVISGDTSYEQYF | TGTGCCAGCAGCTTGGTTATTAGCGGCGACACCTCCTACGAGCAGTACTTC
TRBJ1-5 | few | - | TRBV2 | CASSEEEGWSNQPQHF | TGTGCCAGCAGTGAAGAGGAGGGATGGAGCAATCAGCCCCAGCATTTT
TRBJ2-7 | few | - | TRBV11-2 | CASSLEAGPYEQYF | TGTGCCAGCAGCTTAGAAGCTGGGCCCTACGAGCAGTACTTC
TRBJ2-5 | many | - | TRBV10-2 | CATRGTEETQYF | TGCGCCACCCGGGGAACGGAAGAGACCCAGTACTTC
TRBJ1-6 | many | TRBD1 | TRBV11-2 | CASSPGGSSPLHF | TGTGCCAGCAGCCCAGGGGGCTCTTCACCCCTCCACTTT
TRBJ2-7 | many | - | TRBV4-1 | CASSQVEGGGYEQYF | TGCGCCAGCAGCCAAGTAGAGGGCGGCGGGTACGAGCAGTACTTC
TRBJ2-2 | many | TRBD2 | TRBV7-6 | CASSLRTSGVQTGELFF | TGTGCCAGCAGCTTGCGGACTAGCGGGGTCCAAACCGGGGAGCTGTTTTTT
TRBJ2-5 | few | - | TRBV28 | CASSLPSAETQYF | TGTGCCAGCAGTTTACCCTCAGCCGAGACCCAGTACTTC
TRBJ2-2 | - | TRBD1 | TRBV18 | CASSPPGQGNTGELFF | TGTGCCAGCTCACCACCTGGACAGGGGAACACCGGGGAGCTGTTTTTT
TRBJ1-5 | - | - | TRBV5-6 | CASSLKPGPQPQHF | TGTGCCAGCAGCTTGAAACCCGGACCTCAGCCCCAGCATTTT
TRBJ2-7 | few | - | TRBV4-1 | CASSQGSGEYEQYF | TGCGCCAGCAGCCAGGGTAGCGGCGAGTACGAGCAGTACTTC
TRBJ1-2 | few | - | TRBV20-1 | CSARPQQGLYGYTF | TGCAGTGCTAGACCTCAACAGGGACTTTATGGCTACACCTTC
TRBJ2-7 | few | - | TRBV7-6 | CASSLEFAQGRQYF | TGTGCCAGCAGCTTAGAGTTTGCCCAGGGGAGACAGTACTTC
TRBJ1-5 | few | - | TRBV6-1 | CASSEVQGGNQPQHF | TGTGCCAGCAGTGAAGTGCAGGGAGGGAATCAGCCCCAGCATTTT
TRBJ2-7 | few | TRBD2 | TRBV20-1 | CSARDAGGSSYEQYF | TGCAGTGCTAGAGATGCGGGGGGGAGCTCCTACGAGCAGTACTTC
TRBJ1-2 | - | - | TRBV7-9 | CASSLSSNYGYTF | TGTGCCAGCAGCTTATCGTCTAACTATGGCTACACCTTC
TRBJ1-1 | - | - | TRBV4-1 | CASSQIRGATEAFF | TGCGCCAGCAGCCAAATTCGGGGGGCAACTGAAGCTTTCTTT
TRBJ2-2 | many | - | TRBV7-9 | CASPGPANTGELFF | TGTGCCAGCCCAGGACCAGCGAACACCGGGGAGCTGTTTTTT
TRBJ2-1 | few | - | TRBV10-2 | CASSRTSAEYNEQFF | TGCGCCAGCAGTCGGACATCTGCGGAGTACAATGAGCAGTTCTTC
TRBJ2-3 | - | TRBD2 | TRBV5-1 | CASSSVTSGRTDTQYF | TGCGCCAGCAGCTCCGTGACTAGCGGGAGAACAGATACGCAGTATTTT
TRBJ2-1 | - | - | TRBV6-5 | CASSYIWESYNEQFF | TGTGCCAGCAGTTACATATGGGAGTCGTACAATGAGCAGTTCTTC
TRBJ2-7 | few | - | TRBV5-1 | CASSSDSQGDEQYF | TGCGCCAGCAGCTCAGACAGTCAAGGCGACGAGCAGTACTTC
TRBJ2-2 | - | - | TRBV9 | CASSVGGADNTGELFF | TGTGCCAGCAGCGTTGGGGGCGCCGATAACACCGGGGAGCTGTTTTTT
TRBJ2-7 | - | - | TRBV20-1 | CSVRGQAPYEQYF | TGCAGTGTTAGAGGGCAGGCCCCCTACGAGCAGTACTTC
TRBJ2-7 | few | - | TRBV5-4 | CASSSSSGVEQYF | TGTGCCAGCAGCTCCTCATCGGGGGTCGAGCAGTACTTC
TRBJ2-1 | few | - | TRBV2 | CASSPHPPGLSEQFF | TGTGCCAGCAGTCCCCACCCCCCAGGGTTAAGTGAGCAGTTCTTC
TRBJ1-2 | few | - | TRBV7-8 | CASSQDSSYGYTF | TGTGCCAGCAGCCAGGACAGTTCCTATGGCTACACCTTC
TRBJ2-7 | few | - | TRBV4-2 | CASSRGRNSYEQYF | TGTGCCAGCAGCCGAGGACGGAACTCCTACGAGCAGTACTTC
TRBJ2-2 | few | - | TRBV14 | CASSQGARQENTGELFF | TGTGCCAGCAGCCAAGGCGCGAGACAGGAGAACACCGGGGAGCTGTTTTTT
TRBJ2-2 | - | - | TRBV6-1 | CASTIRRRVWDTGELFF | TGTGCCAGCACTATCAGAAGGAGAGTTTGGGACACCGGGGAGCTGTTTTTT
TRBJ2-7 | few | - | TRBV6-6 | CASTSTGTTYEQYF | TGTGCCAGCACTTCCACCGGGACAACTTACGAGCAGTACTTC
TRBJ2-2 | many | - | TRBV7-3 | CASSLAPGSGLNTGELFF | TGTGCCAGCAGCTTAGCCCCGGGGAGCGGTCTGAACACCGGGGAGCTGTTTTTT
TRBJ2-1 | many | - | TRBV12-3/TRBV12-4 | CASSLAGKLGYNEQFF | TGTGCCAGCAGTCTAGCAGGGAAGTTGGGGTACAATGAGCAGTTCTTC
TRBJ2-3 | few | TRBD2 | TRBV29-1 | CSVRTSGAGTDTQYF | TGCAGCGTCCGGACTAGCGGGGCCGGCACAGATACGCAGTATTTT
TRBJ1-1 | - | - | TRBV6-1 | CASKSREVRTEAFF | TGTGCCAGCAAGAGCAGGGAAGTCCGCACTGAAGCTTTCTTT
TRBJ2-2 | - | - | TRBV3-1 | CASSQGESDYTGELFF | TGTGCCAGCAGCCAAGGGGAATCGGACTACACCGGGGAGCTGTTTTTT
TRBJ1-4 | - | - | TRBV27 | CASSFLPQTGAEKLFF | TGTGCCAGCAGTTTTCTCCCCCAGACCGGGGCTGAAAAACTGTTTTTT
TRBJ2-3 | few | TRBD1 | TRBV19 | CASTTMTGLTDTQYF | TGTGCCAGTACCACCATGACAGGGCTCACAGATACGCAGTATTTT
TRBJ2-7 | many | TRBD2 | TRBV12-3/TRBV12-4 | CASSPAGGGSYEQYF | TGTGCCAGCAGCCCAGCGGGAGGGGGCTCCTACGAGCAGTACTTC
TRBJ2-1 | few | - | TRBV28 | CASSLNPTLVYNEQFF | TGTGCCAGCAGTTTAAATCCGACCCTAGTGTACAATGAGCAGTTCTTC
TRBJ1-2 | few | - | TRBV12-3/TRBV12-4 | CASRLNYREWYGYTF | TGTGCCAGCAGACTGAACTACAGGGAGTGGTATGGCTACACCTTC
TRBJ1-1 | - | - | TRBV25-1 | CASSDNRADTEAFF | TGTGCCAGCAGTGATAACAGGGCGGACACTGAAGCTTTCTTT
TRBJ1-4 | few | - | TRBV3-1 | CASSQAAGGEKLFF | TGTGCCAGCAGCCAAGCTGCCGGGGGGGAAAAACTGTTTTTT
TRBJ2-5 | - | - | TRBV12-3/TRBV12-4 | CASSFEGETQYF | TGTGCCAGCAGTTTTGAGGGAGAGACCCAGTACTTC
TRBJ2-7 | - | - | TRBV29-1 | CSVVGAVREQYF | TGCAGCGTTGTCGGTGCTGTGAGGGAGCAGTACTTC
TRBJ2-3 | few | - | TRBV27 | CASSWGSVTDTQYF | TGTGCCAGCAGTTGGGGGTCGGTGACAGATACGCAGTATTTT
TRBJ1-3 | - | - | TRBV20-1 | CSARVQRSGNTIYF | TGCAGTGCTAGAGTCCAGAGATCTGGAAACACCATATATTTT
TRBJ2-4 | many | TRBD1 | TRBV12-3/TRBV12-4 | CASGQGKNIQYF | TGTGCCAGCGGACAGGGGAAAAACATTCAGTACTTC
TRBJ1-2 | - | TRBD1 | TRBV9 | CASKQGGTYGGYTF | TGTGCCAGCAAACAGGGGGGGACCTATGGCGGCTACACCTTC